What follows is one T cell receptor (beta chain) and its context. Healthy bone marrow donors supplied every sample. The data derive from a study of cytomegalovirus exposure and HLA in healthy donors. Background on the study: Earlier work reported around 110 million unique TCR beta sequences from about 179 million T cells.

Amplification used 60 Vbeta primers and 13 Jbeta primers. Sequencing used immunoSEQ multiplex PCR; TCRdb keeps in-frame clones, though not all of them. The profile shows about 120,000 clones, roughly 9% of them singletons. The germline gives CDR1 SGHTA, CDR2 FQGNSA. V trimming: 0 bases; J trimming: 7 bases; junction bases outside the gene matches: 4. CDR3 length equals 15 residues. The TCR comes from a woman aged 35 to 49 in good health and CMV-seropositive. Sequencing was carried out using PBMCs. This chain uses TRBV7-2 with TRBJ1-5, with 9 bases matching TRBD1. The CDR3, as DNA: TGTGCCAGCAGCTTAGCGACGGACAGGGGACAGCCCCAGCATTTT. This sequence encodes CASSLATDRGQPQHF.